This entry is about one T cell receptor beta chain. The antigen remains undetermined. TCRdb ran MiXCR on the RT-PCR reads and lists one entry per CDR3 protein. The data show 550,000 to 800,000 distinct CDR3 sequences, approximately 15% seen once. The data stem from a study of response to subunit inactivated influenza vaccine. This CDR3 is built from 17 residues. Between the trimmed V and J ends, which lost 5 bases and 4 bases, there was a span of 21 bases. Germline CDR1 SGHTA, CDR2 FQGNSA. Overall study findings and caveats: The authors proposed limited new T cell recruitment per seasonal influenza vaccination.

The chain has TRBV7-2 and TRBJ2-1, with D possibly matching TRBD2 (6 bases). The sample in question was PBMCs from blood, obtained roughly 15 days before vaccination. This receptor was identified in a man between 50 and 59 years old who received an inactivated influenza vaccine. The CDR3 spells CASSATDGRTRYNEQFF. The DNA for the CDR3 is TGTGCCAGCAGCGCCACGGACGGGAGAACCAGGTACAATGAGCAGTTCTTC.